This entry features one T cell receptor (beta chain) sequence. Antigen: not known. V dropped 5 bases and J dropped 4; count of bases not matched to a gene: 7. CDR1 is SSHAT, CDR2 FNYEAQ, per germline (reference sequence). The CDR3 runs to 14 residues. The PCR ran on 60 Vbeta and 13 Jbeta primers. Original handling: Unique TCR beta chains numbered approximately 80 million in a later analysis, with approximately 10 million shared. The repertoire was sequenced with immunoSEQ multiplex PCR; TCRdb's copy has only in-frame clones and lacks some. V, J and clone size are those of that table, while D and trimming were read from the DNA. The table lists roughly 190,000 clones, 9.5% of them singletons. These data belong to a study of cytomegalovirus exposure and HLA in healthy donors. Study findings and constraints: Sequencing depth roughly uniform across donors was assumed in presence/absence analyses. When a later analysis was performed, an Asian-associated ancestry cluster reportedly had fewer N-insertions than the 666-donor mean.

Unrecorded immune exposures were likely, despite nominal health at sampling. The sequence came from a woman in her 30s in good health and CMV-seropositive. Sequencing was done on a sample of PBMCs. The chain recombines TRBV7-7 with TRBJ2-5; 7 bases agree with TRBD1. CDR3 nucleotides: TGTGCCAGCAGCCCCGGGACAGTAGGAGAGACCCAGTACTTC. It is translated as CASSPGTVGETQYF.